This note documents a single T cell receptor beta chain sequence. From germline, CDR1 is GTSNPN and CDR2 SVGIG (reference sequence). The CDR3 sequence is 15 residues long. The V and J ends lost 2 bases and 0 bases respectively, with 11 bases between them. This sample stems from a study of blood T cell repertoires in COVID-19. Study as a whole: Italy, Spain and the United States were the sources of the convalescent and acute COVID-19 samples. From T cells, B-cell-depleted T cells, or PBMCs came the material, which was cDNA or gDNA.

Original methodology: Amplification of reference gene primers provided the estimated nucleated cell counts. The method was immunoSEQ multiplex PCR; TCRdb's version includes in-frame clones alone and lacks a portion of them. V and J calls and clone size come straight from that table; D and trimming were deduced from the DNA. The sample lists around 700,000 clones, 85% to 90% occurring once. The sample was peripheral blood. The J gene is TRBJ1-3, the V gene TRBV30; perhaps TRBD1 as D (5 bases). The sequence derives from a young woman with acute or convalescent COVID-19. The CDR3 sequence is CAWSSAGISGNTIYF. The CDR3 region has the DNA TGTGCCTGGAGTTCGGCAGGGATCTCTGGAAACACCATATATTTT. The variable domain in full, with the rest retrieved from reference TRBV30 and TRBJ1-3, is SQTIHQWPATLVQPVGSPLSLECTVEGTSNPNLYWYRQAAGRGLQLLFYSVGIGQISSEVPQNLSASRPQDRQFILSSKKLLLSDSGFYLCAWSSAGISGNTIYFGEGSWLTVV.